This passage covers 5 T cell receptor beta chains from one sample sequenced in a study of blood T cell repertoires in COVID-19. Sequenced by immunoSEQ multiplex PCR; TCRdb stores in-frame clones only, minus some. In the table there are approximately 190,000 clones, 84% of which are singletons. The specimen sequenced was peripheral blood. All receptors come from a man aged 30 to 45 with active or convalescent COVID-19.

The V gene is TRBV10-1, the J gene TRBJ2-5; 12 bases fit TRBD1. The CDR3 sequence is 15 residues long. J gave up 5 bases and V 6 bases, and 7 bases lay outside the gene matches. The germline CDR1 and CDR2 sequences are WNHNN and SYGVQD (reference sequence). The chain's CDR3 is CASSPGTGGLETQYF. The CDR3 DNA is TGCGCCAGCAGCCCCGGGACAGGGGGCCTCGAGACCCAGTACTTC.

V gene TRBV2 combines with J gene TRBJ1-1, with a weak D call TRBD1 (6 bases). The length of the CDR3 is 12 residues. Per the germline V gene, CDR1 is SNHLY and CDR2 is FYNNEI. Between the trimmed V and J ends, which lost 6 bases and 4 bases, there was a span of 9 bases. In DNA form, the CDR3 reads TGTGCCAGCAGCAGGGGTGGCACTGAAGCTTTCTTT. It yields the protein CASSRGGTEAFF.

J is TRBJ1-6 and V is TRBV27; the D gene is possibly TRBD1 (6 bases). V was trimmed by 2 bases and J by 0 bases, leaving 8 bases between them. The CDR3 sequence is 16 residues long. Per the germline V gene, CDR1 is MNHEY and CDR2 is SMNVEV (reference sequence). The CDR3 here is CASSLTGISYNSPLHF. The DNA of the CDR3 is TGTGCCAGCAGTTTAACAGGGATCTCCTATAATTCACCCCTCCACTTT.

V gene TRBV5-1 combines with J gene TRBJ2-3; no clear D. The CDR3 consists of 14 residues. Per germline, CDR1 SGHRS and CDR2 YFSETQ. The germline V and J ends were trimmed by 1 base and 2 bases, with 8 bases remaining between them. Here the CDR3 reads CASSLPEDTDTQYF. The CDR3 DNA reads TGCGCCAGCAGCTTGCCAGAGGACACAGATACGCAGTATTTT.

V gene TRBV11-3 combines with J gene TRBJ1-6; D possibly corresponds to TRBD1 (6 bases). Germline V gene sequence: CDR1 SGHNT, CDR2 YENEEA. V lost 0 bases and J 10 bases, leaving 13 bases between the germline ends. The CDR3 loop spans 15 amino acids. The CDR3 reads CASSLDRADRSPLHF. The CDR3 coding sequence is TGTGCCAGCAGCTTAGATCGGGCAGACAGGTCACCCCTCCACTTT.